Given below is one TCR beta chain in context. Its antigen is not known. This sample was included in a study of OX40 agonist ivuxolimab in advanced cancers. Study-level background: Patients received ivuxolimab, an intravenous treatment, every 2 weeks at 0.01 to 10 mg/kg. Melanoma, hepatocellular carcinoma, head and neck or renal cell cancer occurred in dose-escalation patients.

General study points: Both CD4+ and CD8+ T cell populations in blood had undergone clonal expansion by week 6 at 0.1 to 3.0 mg/kg. The study found that CD8+ T cells averaged more expanded clones than CD4+.

The V and J ends lost 6 bases and 1 base respectively, with 13 bases between them. This CDR3 spans 14 amino acids. The germline CDR1 and CDR2 sequences are MGHDK and SYGVNS. Repertoires were generated with immunoSEQ multiplex PCR, while TCRdb's copy carries only in-frame clones and drops some. This table holds about 75,000 clones, around 86% found once. V gene TRBV25-1 combines with J gene TRBJ2-7; no clear D. The TCR was taken from an adult with an advanced solid tumor such as melanoma, head and neck, liver or kidney cancer. Sequenced here: CD4+ or CD8+ T cells sorted from blood, sampled in a trial of the OX40 agonist ivuxolimab. This CDR3 reads CASRGGVGSYEQYF. The CDR3 DNA sequence: TGTGCCAGCAGGGGCGGCGTAGGGTCCTACGAGCAGTACTTC.